The 25 T cell receptor beta chains reported below all come from one sample, sequenced in a study of beta chain features in type 1 diabetes. Study observations and caveats: When Type 1 diabetes patients were examined, their TCRB CDR3s proved moderately but significantly shorter in all four CD4+ subsets.

No antigen has been assigned to these receptors. Investigators reverse transcribed all isolated RNA, so they sequenced expressed TCRB transcripts. The method was immunoSEQ multiplex PCR; TCRdb's version includes in-frame clones alone and lacks a portion of them. The data contain some 350,000 clones, approximately 15% of them singletons. The material sequenced was naive CD4+ T cells from blood. All receptors derive from a woman in her late teens or twenties with type 1 diabetes.

This clone was found a few times. The V call is TRBV25-1, the J call TRBJ1-3; D might be TRBD1 (6 bases). From germline, CDR1 is MGHDK and CDR2 SYGVNS. The V end was cut by 4 bases, the J end by 0 bases, with 7 bases between. The CDR3 length is 14 residues. CDR3: CASSGTASGNTIYF. The CDR3 DNA reads as TGTGCCAGCAGTGGGACAGCCTCTGGAAACACCATATATTTT.

This clone appeared a few times. The V call is TRBV25-1, the J call TRBJ1-4, with a possible D match to TRBD1 (6 bases). This CDR3 comprises 15 residues. CDR1 and CDR2 (germline): MGHDK, SYGVNS. With 1 base removed from V and 4 bases from J, the gap between germline ends came to 10 bases. CDR3 region: CASSEWGQDNEKLFF. The CDR3 nucleotides are TGTGCCAGCAGTGAATGGGGACAAGATAATGAAAAACTGTTTTTT.

A few counts support this clone. The V and J genes are TRBV19 and TRBJ2-3; D is undetermined. The CDR3 runs to 18 residues. V lost 3 bases to trimming and J lost 3 bases, with 22 bases between them. Germline V gives CDR1 LNHDA, CDR2 SQIVND (reference sequence). Here the CDR3 DNA reads TGTGCCAGTAGTATTCGGCCCTTGTCTAGAGGAACGACAGATACGCAGTATTTT. It yields the protein CASSIRPLSRGTTDTQYF.

This clone appeared a few times. The genes are TRBV7-3 and TRBJ2-5, with 8 nucleotides matching TRBD1. This CDR3 has 15 amino acids. The V gene's germline CDR1 is SGHTA and CDR2 FQGTGA. V trimming: 5 bases; J trimming: 7 bases; junction bases outside the gene matches: 12. The CDR3 loop reads CASSLAGTGGATQYF. The CDR3, as DNA: TGTGCCAGCAGCCTCGCCGGGACAGGAGGAGCGACCCAGTACTTC.

This sequence joins TRBV25-1 and TRBJ2-2; 7 bases agree with TRBD2. This CDR3 spans 14 amino acids. Germline trimming cut 6 bases from V and 0 bases from J; bases unmatched to any gene: 1. The germline CDR1 and CDR2 sequences are MGHDK and SYGVNS. The CDR3 spells CASRGLPNTGELFF. As DNA, the CDR3 is TGTGCCAGCAGGGGACTACCGAACACCGGGGAGCTGTTTTTT.

This clone was seen a few times. The CDR3 DNA reads as TGCGCCAGCAGTGGGGCGGGAGGGAGGAATGAGCAGTTCTTC. This translates into CASSGAGGRNEQFF. The chain is built from TRBV5-1 and TRBJ2-1; the match to TRBD2 covers 9 bases. The germline V gene has CDR1 SGHRS and CDR2 YFSETQ. With 5 bases clipped from V and 7 bases from J, the junction kept 7 bases outside the gene matches. CDR3 length: 14 amino acids.

With respect to this clone: The same CDR3 also results from other DNA sequences found in this sample. V usage is TRBV7-2 and J usage is TRBJ1-2; 8 bases align to TRBD1. V lost 6 bases to trimming and J lost 4 bases; unmatched junction nucleotides: 4. The CDR3 is 13 amino acids. Germline loops: CDR1 SGHTA, CDR2 FQGNSA. CDR3 sequence: CASSPGQGYGYTF. For the CDR3, the DNA is TGTGCCAGCAGTCCCGGACAGGGCTATGGCTACACCTTC.

V and J are TRBV11-3 and TRBJ1-2, with 9 bases fitting TRBD1. Germline CDR1 is SGHNT and CDR2 is YENEEA. The CDR3 covers 13 residues. The J segment lost 8 bases and the V segment lost 5 bases, leaving 6 bases of the junction unmatched. The CDR3 here is CASSPGTGQGYTF. CDR3 DNA: TGTGCCAGCAGCCCCGGGACAGGGCAGGGCTACACCTTC. Supplemented by reference TRBV11-3 and TRBJ1-2, the full variable domain reads EAGVVQSPRYKIIEKKQPVAFWCNPISGHNTLYWYLQNLGQGPELLIRYENEEAVDDSQLPKDRFSAERLKGVDSTLKIQPAELGDSAVYLCASSPGTGQGYTFGSGTRLTVV.

The chain recombines TRBV18 with TRBJ2-3; possibly TRBD2 for D (6 bases). The germline V gene has CDR1 KGHSH and CDR2 LQKENI. CDR3 length equals 13 residues. V was clipped by 0 bases and J by 7 bases, with 8 bases between them. CDR3 in DNA: TGTGCCAGCTCACCACCCGGGGGATATACGCAGTATTTT. Translation gives CASSPPGGYTQYF.

This chain connects TRBV19 to TRBJ2-5; the match to TRBD1 covers 8 bases. CDR1 and CDR2 (germline): LNHDA, SQIVND (reference sequence). The CDR3 contains 16 residues. V was clipped by 6 bases and J by 5 bases; unmatched bases: 14. The CDR3 protein is CASSRTKQGVTETQYF. The CDR3 nucleotides are TGTGCCAGTAGCAGAACCAAACAGGGGGTAACGGAGACCCAGTACTTC.

The chain carries TRBV25-1 and TRBJ2-1, with D possibly being TRBD2 (6 bases). The germline gives CDR1 MGHDK, CDR2 SYGVNS. This CDR3 spans 14 amino acids. V gave up 3 bases and J gave up 5 bases, with 11 bases separating them. The CDR3 DNA is TGTGCCAGCAGTGACGGGCGGGGAGACAATGAGCAGTTCTTC. Translation: CASSDGRGDNEQFF.

This chain links TRBV10-3 with TRBJ2-6, with TRBD1 identical over 8 bases. Germline CDR1 is ENHRY and CDR2 is SYGVKD. The CDR3 runs 17 residues. Germline trimming cut 5 bases from V and 0 bases from J; bases unmatched to any gene: 6. The chain's CDR3 is CAISTGQGVSGANVLTF. CDR3 DNA: TGTGCCATCAGTACCGGACAGGGTGTCTCTGGGGCCAACGTCCTGACTTTC.

J is TRBJ2-5 and V is TRBV9; 8 bases match TRBD2. This CDR3 is built from 16 residues. Germline assignment: CDR1 SGDLS and CDR2 YYNGEE. The trim removed 0 bases at V and 1 base at J, leaving 5 bases unmatched. The CDR3 bases are TGTGCCAGCAGCGTAGGGGGTAGCGGGATCCAAGAGACCCAGTACTTC. Translated: CASSVGGSGIQETQYF.

This clone turned up a few times. This sequence joins TRBV4-3 and TRBJ1-1; D is unclear. The CDR3 runs to 16 residues. Germline CDR1 and CDR2: LGHNA and YSLEER. Deletions cut 1 base from V and 5 bases from J, with 17 bases between. CDR3 sequence: CASSQVHFQKITEAFF. The CDR3 nucleotides are TGCGCCAGCAGCCAAGTCCATTTTCAGAAGATAACTGAAGCTTTCTTT.

This clone was seen more than once but under ten times. The CDR3 protein is CSGRQGASPTIEQFF. The CDR3 nucleotides read TGCAGCGGGAGACAGGGGGCAAGTCCTACAATTGAGCAGTTCTTC. V and J are TRBV29-1 and TRBJ2-1, with 10 bases matching TRBD1. J was trimmed by 9 bases and V by 7 bases; bases with no gene match: 15. CDR3 length equals 15 residues. Germline-derived CDR1 and CDR2 are SQVTM and ANQGSEA.

The table lists this clone with a few counts. J is TRBJ2-1 and V is TRBV19; 9 bases agree with TRBD2. The germline V gene has CDR1 LNHDA and CDR2 SQIVND (reference sequence). CDR3 length: 14 amino acids. After removal of 8 bases from V and 4 bases from J, the junction contained 6 bases not matched to a gene. CDR3 nucleotides: TGTGCCAGTTTGCGGGAGGGACCTTACAATGAGCAGTTCTTC. Amino acids: CASLREGPYNEQFF.

This clone was detected only a few times. The chain has TRBV28 and TRBJ1-2; D possibly corresponds to TRBD1 (6 bases). V lost 2 bases and J 4 bases, leaving 8 bases between the germline ends. The CDR3 runs 13 residues. CDR1 MDHEN and CDR2 SYDVKM come from the germline V gene. CDR3 DNA sequence: TGTGCCAGCAGTTTAGACAGGAGCTATGGCTACACCTTC. This translates into CASSLDRSYGYTF.

V usage is TRBV19 and J usage is TRBJ2-7, with a weak D call TRBD2 (5 bases). From germline, CDR1 is LNHDA and CDR2 SQIVND (reference sequence). There are 13 residues in the CDR3. V lost 3 bases to trimming and J lost 2 bases, with 8 bases between them. CDR3 nucleotide sequence: TGTGCCAGTAGTATGAGGGATACCTACGAGCAGTACTTC. Protein product: CASSMRDTYEQYF.

This clone was detected only once. This chain uses TRBV30 with TRBJ2-2, with D unresolved. From germline, CDR1 is GTSNPN and CDR2 SVGIG (reference sequence). This CDR3 is built from 11 residues. V dropped 7 bases and J dropped 4 bases, with 7 bases sitting between them. The CDR3 reads CASSLTGELFF. In DNA form, the CDR3 reads TGTGCCTCCTCACTCACCGGGGAGCTGTTTTTT.

This clone was counted a few times. V and J are TRBV30 and TRBJ1-1, with TRBD1 as a possible D gene (5 bases). Trimming removed 2 bases from V and 2 bases from J, with 9 bases in between. The CDR3 loop spans 13 amino acids. Germline CDR1 GTSNPN, CDR2 SVGIG (reference sequence). CDR3 region: CAWSMGPNTEAFF. The CDR3 bases are TGTGCCTGGAGTATGGGGCCCAACACTGAAGCTTTCTTT.

J is TRBJ2-2 and V is TRBV11-2; TRBD1 might be the D (5 bases). V was clipped by 5 bases and J by 3 bases, with 7 bases between them. This CDR3 is 13 amino acids long. Looked up from germline, CDR1 is SGHAT and CDR2 is FQNNGV. The CDR3 coding sequence is TGTGCCAGCAGCCTCAGGGACACCGGGGAGCTGTTTTTT. Amino acid sequence: CASSLRDTGELFF.

This clone was seen a handful of times. The rearrangement uses TRBV5-1 and TRBJ1-1, with D maybe TRBD1 (6 bases). In germline, CDR1 is SGHRS, CDR2 YFSETQ. The CDR3 has 14 amino acids. Between the trimmed V and J ends, which lost 4 bases and 1 base, there was a span of 11 bases. The CDR3, as DNA: TGCGCCAGCAGCGCCAGGGGTGGGAACACTGAAGCTTTCTTT. Amino acid sequence: CASSARGGNTEAFF.

In this sample, this clone turned up many times. This chain uses TRBV23-1 with TRBJ2-7, with unresolved D. TRBV23-1 is annotated as an ORF whose role is uncertain. Trimming took 4 bases from V and 12 from J, leaving 13 bases between them. The CDR3 spans 11 residues. In DNA form, the CDR3 reads TGCGCCAGCAGTCTAGATTTAGAGTGGTACGTC. It encodes CASSLDLEWYV.

The rearrangement joins TRBV27 to TRBJ2-7, with a tentative D call TRBD1 (5 bases). The germline gives CDR1 MNHEY, CDR2 SMNVEV (reference sequence). This CDR3 is 11 amino acids long. V gave up 4 bases and J gave up 7 bases, with 8 bases separating them. CDR3 sequence: CASSSRQEQYF. The CDR3 region has the DNA TGTGCCAGCAGTTCCCGACAGGAGCAGTACTTC.

This chain links TRBV28 with TRBJ1-2; 10 bases align to TRBD1. Per germline, CDR1 MDHEN and CDR2 SYDVKM. The V gene end was trimmed by 4 bases and the J gene end by 7 bases; junction bases not matched to a gene: 18. The CDR3 is 18 residues long. Here the CDR3 DNA reads TGTGCCAGCAGTTCGGCGACAGGGGGCGAGGTGCTTGTCCGTGGCTACACCTTC. It encodes CASSSATGGEVLVRGYTF.